This passage covers 6 T cell receptor beta chains from one sample sequenced in a study of T cell responses to AZD1222 COVID-19 vaccine. Method: immunoSEQ multiplex PCR; TCRdb's copy keeps in-frame clones and lacks some. Among approximately 49,000 clones, approximately 80% were seen once, and the ten largest hold approximately 20%. The specimen was peripheral blood, collected on day 0 of MenACWY control vaccination. The receptor source for this set is an adult in good health.

The gene calls are TRBV5-1 and TRBJ2-3; D call uncertain. The V gene's germline CDR1 is SGHRS and CDR2 YFSETQ. Between the trimmed V and J ends, which lost 4 bases and 0 bases, there was a span of 6 bases. This CDR3 contains 13 residues. The CDR3: CASSLTSTDTQYF. Here the CDR3 DNA reads TGCGCCAGCAGCCTCACAAGCACAGATACGCAGTATTTT.

This chain connects TRBV6-5 to TRBJ2-7; D is unresolved. This CDR3 has 14 amino acids. Between the trimmed V and J ends, which lost 6 bases and 6 bases, there was a span of 18 bases. The germline V gene has CDR1 MNHEY and CDR2 SVGAGI. CDR3 sequence reads: CASSPSGRRREQYF. Written as DNA, the CDR3 is TGTGCCAGCAGCCCCTCAGGCAGGCGACGCGAGCAGTACTTC.

This clone has just a few counts. The V and J genes are TRBV5-5 and TRBJ2-7; maybe TRBD2 (5 bases). Germline V CDR1 and CDR2: SGHKS, YYEKEE (reference sequence). V lost 1 base and J 0 bases, leaving 8 bases between the germline ends. The CDR3 runs to 14 residues. In DNA, the CDR3 is TGTGCCAGCAGCTTGATTGGGAGCTCCTACGAGCAGTACTTC. Its protein is CASSLIGSSYEQYF.

V gene TRBV11-2 combines with J gene TRBJ2-3; D is unresolved. V lost 3 bases and J 4 bases, leaving 2 bases between the germline ends. The CDR3 loop spans 11 amino acids. From germline, CDR1 is SGHAT and CDR2 FQNNGV. In DNA, the CDR3 is TGTGCCAGCAGCTTCGCAGATACGCAGTATTTT. Amino acid sequence: CASSFADTQYF. Full variable domain (outside the CDR3, taken from reference TRBV11-2 and TRBJ2-3): EAGVAQSPRYKIIEKRQSVAFWCNPISGHATLYWYQQILGQGPKLLIQFQNNGVVDDSQLPKDRFSAERLKGVDSTLKIQPAKLEDSAVYLCASSFADTQYFGPGTRLTVL.

V usage is TRBV5-1 and J usage is TRBJ1-1; TRBD1 might be the D (6 bases). Germline CDR1 reads SGHRS; CDR2 reads YFSETQ. The V gene lost 4 bases and the J gene lost 5 bases, with 18 bases spanning the gap. CDR3 size: 15 residues. DNA for the CDR3: TGCGCCAGCAGCCAATTTAGGGGGGTAGAGACTGAAGCTTTCTTT. Translating it yields CASSQFRGVETEAFF.

This clone was seen only once. The chain has TRBV9 and TRBJ2-5; 10 bases align to TRBD2. V gave up 4 bases and J gave up 7 bases; unmatched junction bases: 19. The germline V gene has CDR1 SGDLS and CDR2 YYNGEE. CDR3 size: 18 residues. CDR3 sequence reads: CASSHSQNGLAAYWTQYF. As DNA, the CDR3 is TGTGCCAGCAGCCATTCCCAAAACGGACTAGCGGCATATTGGACCCAGTACTTC.